This entry lists 10 T cell receptor beta chains sequenced from one sample in a study of blood T cell repertoires in COVID-19 (dated by TCRdb to between 2020 and 2021). The library was built by means of the immunoSEQ multiplex PCR assay. TCRdb holds this immuneACCESS table with in-frame rearrangements only. Some clones are missing; in checked studies, unresolved V genes explain under half, and the rest has no known cause. Counted in this sample were more than 200,000 clones; roughly 80% of them appeared once. Together, the top ten hold 4% to 5% of the sample. Sequencing was carried out using peripheral blood. These receptors were taken from a man aged 55 to 70 with acute or convalescent COVID-19.

This chain connects TRBV28 to TRBJ2-7; TRBD2 is a possible D gene (5 bases). Trimming removed 8 bases at V and 3 bases at J, with 14 bases between. The CDR3 sequence is 13 residues long. CDR1 MDHEN and CDR2 SYDVKM come from the germline V gene. For the CDR3, the DNA is TGTGCCAGCGGGAGCTCCAATAACTACGAGCAGTACTTC. Its translation: CASGSSNNYEQYF.

V and J are TRBV6-6 and TRBJ1-1, with D uncertain. The CDR3 totals 13 residues. V was pared by 5 bases and J by 2 bases, with 9 bases between. Per germline, CDR1 MNHNY and CDR2 SVGAGI (reference sequence). As DNA, the CDR3 is TGTGCCAGCAGTGTCCAGTTTAACACTGAAGCTTTCTTT. This gives the protein CASSVQFNTEAFF.

V and J are TRBV20-1 and TRBJ2-7; 8 bases agree with TRBD2. The germline V gene encodes CDR1 DFQATT and CDR2 SNEGSKA (reference sequence). The junction had 4 bases not matched to a gene; V was cut back by 3 bases and J by 0 bases. The CDR3 is 14 residues long. CDR3 sequence reads: CSASLAGDSYEQYF. DNA of the CDR3: TGCAGTGCTAGTCTAGCGGGCGACTCCTACGAGCAGTACTTC.

The rearrangement links TRBV9 to TRBJ2-2, with a possible D match to TRBD2 (5 bases). V was cut by 4 bases and J by 6 bases, with 16 bases left in between. The CDR3 is 15 residues long. Germline V lookup: CDR1 SGDLS, CDR2 YYNGEE. CDR3 residues: CASSLRGGGPGELFF. Written as DNA, the CDR3 is TGTGCCAGCAGCCTACGCGGAGGAGGACCCGGGGAGCTGTTTTTT.

The chain has TRBV11-3 and TRBJ2-2; a possible D gene is TRBD1 (6 bases). Germline V lookup: CDR1 SGHNT, CDR2 YENEEA. V was clipped by 7 bases and J by 4 bases, with 7 bases between them. The length of the CDR3 is 12 residues. The CDR3 region has the DNA TGTGCCAGCAAGGGGGTCACCGGGGAGCTGTTTTTT. Translation gives CASKGVTGELFF.

This clone has a handful of counts. This chain connects TRBV2 to TRBJ1-6; D may be TRBD1 (5 bases). V dropped 6 bases and J dropped 7 bases, with 10 bases sitting between them. The CDR3 is 13 residues long. From germline, CDR1 is SNHLY and CDR2 FYNNEI. The CDR3: CASSQGVNSPLHF. The CDR3 region has the DNA TGTGCCAGCAGCCAGGGTGTGAATTCACCCCTCCACTTT.

On this clone itself: Distinct nucleotide sequences in the sample also encode this CDR3. The chain joins TRBV18 to TRBJ2-5; D perhaps matches TRBD2 (6 bases). The length of the CDR3 is 13 residues. The germline V gene encodes CDR1 KGHSH and CDR2 LQKENI. V lost 3 bases to trimming and J lost 3 bases, with 8 bases between them. This CDR3 reads CASSPGLKETQYF. The CDR3 DNA reads as TGTGCCAGCTCACCGGGACTCAAAGAGACCCAGTACTTC.

The V gene is TRBV7-8, the J gene TRBJ2-1, with 7 positions matching TRBD1. CDR1 and CDR2 (germline): SGHVS, FQNEAQ. The CDR3 extends over 13 amino acids. V was pared by 5 bases and J by 8 bases, with 6 bases of the junction left unmatched. Here the CDR3 reads CASSLGQADEQFF. DNA of the CDR3: TGTGCCAGCAGCCTCGGACAGGCCGATGAGCAGTTCTTC.

The genes are TRBV6-1 and TRBJ1-6; TRBD1 matches at 7 bases. In germline, CDR1 is MNHNS, CDR2 SASEGT. Trimming cost V 3 bases and J 7 bases; bases outside gene matches: 9. This CDR3 has 16 residues. The CDR3 loop reads CASSEGDRRLNSPLHF. The CDR3, as DNA: TGTGCCAGCAGTGAGGGGGACAGACGGCTCAATTCACCCCTCCACTTT.

This clone was counted a few times. The chain is built from TRBV6-5 and TRBJ2-7; TRBD1 might be the D (5 bases). Trimming shortened V by 9 bases and J by 0 bases, and 9 bases separated the two germline ends. The CDR3 consists of 12 residues. The V gene's germline CDR1 is MNHEY and CDR2 SVGAGI. The CDR3 DNA reads as TGTGCCAGTTCAGGGCTCTCCTACGAGCAGTACTTC. Protein: CASSGLSYEQYF.